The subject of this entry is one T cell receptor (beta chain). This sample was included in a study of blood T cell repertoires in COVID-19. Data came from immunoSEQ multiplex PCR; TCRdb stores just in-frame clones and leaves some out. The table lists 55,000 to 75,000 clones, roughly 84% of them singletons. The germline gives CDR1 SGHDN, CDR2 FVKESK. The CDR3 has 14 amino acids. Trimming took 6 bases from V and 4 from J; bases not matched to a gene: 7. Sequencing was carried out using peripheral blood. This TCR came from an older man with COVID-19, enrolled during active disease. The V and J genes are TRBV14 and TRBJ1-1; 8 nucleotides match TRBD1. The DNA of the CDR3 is TGTGCCAGCAGTCCGGACAGGGTAATCACTGAAGCTTTCTTT. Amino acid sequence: CASSPDRVITEAFF.